This is a list of T cell receptor beta chains from one sample in a study of shared clonotypes between healthy human individuals. Sequencing used immunoSEQ multiplex PCR; TCRdb keeps in-frame clones, though not all of them. In the table there are some 690,000 clones, less than 95% of which are singletons. The sequencing input was memory CD8+ T cells from PBMCs. The receptors originated from a man aged 18 to 29 in good health. Some clones in this sample may be carry-over from other donors' samples. The CDR3 runs from the conserved cysteine through the conserved F or W.

J: TRBJ2-7; V: TRBV9; CDR3: CASSPTSGYEQYF
J: TRBJ2-1; V: TRBV14; CDR3: CASSQRGQGANNEQFF
J: TRBJ2-7; V: TRBV5-5; CDR3: CASSPRQVVEQYF
J: TRBJ2-2; V: TRBV18; CDR3: CASSPLQGRNANTGELFF
J: TRBJ1-2; V: TRBV6-1; CDR3: CASIRTGKDYGYTF
J: TRBJ2-1; V: TRBV9; CDR3: CASSPSGSLPYNEQFF
J: TRBJ1-4; V: TRBV6-6; CDR3: CASSYGQGYLMEKLFF
J: TRBJ2-1; V: TRBV11-2; CDR3: CASSIRGINSYNEQFF
J: TRBJ2-7; V: TRBV28; CDR3: CASSPRTGRRDEQYF
J: TRBJ2-5; V: TRBV2; CDR3: CASSPTGAYETQYF
J: TRBJ1-2; V: TRBV5-6; CDR3: CASSFGTPRLDYGYTF
J: TRBJ2-2; V: TRBV29-1; CDR3: CSVWDGNTGELFF
J: TRBJ2-3; V: TRBV7-9; CDR3: CASSPGQGYTDTQYF
J: TRBJ2-5; V: TRBV6-6; CDR3: CASSYGGQGAQETQYF
J: TRBJ2-2; V: TRBV9; CDR3: CASKQGNTGELFF
J: TRBJ1-1; V: TRBV15; CDR3: CATSRYRGEAFF
J: TRBJ2-7; V: TRBV7-2; CDR3: CASSLAFGMGEQYF
J: TRBJ1-4; V: TRBV7-8; CDR3: CASSSHDGPPGEKLFF
J: TRBJ1-1; V: TRBV7-6; CDR3: CASSLDWGRGQTEAFF
J: TRBJ2-2; V: TRBV19; CDR3: CASKQGVELFF
J: TRBJ2-3; V: TRBV7-2; CDR3: CASSLVGGRADTQYF
J: TRBJ2-7; V: TRBV14; CDR3: CASSQAPGQGYEQYF
J: TRBJ2-1; V: TRBV28; CDR3: CASSFGGRDTYNEQFF
J: TRBJ1-1; V: TRBV28; CDR3: CASSLPSTWGNTEAFF
J: TRBJ1-5; V: TRBV19; CDR3: CASSIWVGGQPQHF
J: TRBJ1-1; V: TRBV28; CDR3: CASSRDRGSAEAFF
J: TRBJ2-5; V: TRBV11-2; CDR3: CASSRRTSGIQETQYF
J: TRBJ2-3; V: TRBV6-5; CDR3: CASSYPRAGDTQYF
J: TRBJ1-1; V: TRBV29-1; CDR3: CSVEDIGRGLYTEAFF
J: TRBJ1-2; V: TRBV7-9; CDR3: CASSNAGTAYGYTF
J: TRBJ1-5; V: TRBV19; CDR3: CASQRGQYSNQPQHF
J: TRBJ2-1; V: TRBV27; CDR3: CASRNGAGASGSNEQFF
J: TRBJ2-7; V: TRBV5-6; CDR3: CASSLGLIEQYF
J: TRBJ2-5; V: TRBV9; CDR3: CASSGDRGEETQYF
J: TRBJ2-7; V: TRBV9; CDR3: CASSPPGGREYEQYF
J: TRBJ2-2; V: TRBV5-1; CDR3: CASSLRGTDPTGELFF
J: TRBJ2-2; V: TRBV28; CDR3: CASSFHRVDTGELFF
J: TRBJ1-2; V: TRBV9; CDR3: CASSIQVNYGYTF
J: TRBJ2-3; V: TRBV4-3; CDR3: CASSQPEDSWTQYF
J: TRBJ2-7; V: TRBV11-2; CDR3: CASSLRQGAEEQYF
J: TRBJ2-7; V: TRBV27; CDR3: CASSLLRGPSDEQYF
J: TRBJ1-2; V: TRBV19; CDR3: CASSIGSVLGYTF
J: TRBJ2-7; V: TRBV7-6; CDR3: CASSPSSGRGYEQYF
J: TRBJ2-7; V: TRBV5-6; CDR3: CASSLGPGTGGEQYF
J: TRBJ1-1; V: TRBV7-3; CDR3: CASSAAGRNTEAFF
J: TRBJ2-1; V: TRBV6-5; CDR3: CASSYSEGVPGAGQFF
J: TRBJ2-7; V: TRBV19; CDR3: CASSIDLETSPYEQYF
J: TRBJ2-1; V: TRBV7-3; CDR3: CASSLVGGIQPSSEQFF
J: TRBJ2-7; V: TRBV19; CDR3: CASSITGETYEQYF
J: TRBJ1-1; V: TRBV12-5; CDR3: CASGLGQPLLNTEAFF
J: TRBJ2-7; V: TRBV13; CDR3: CASSSSGTSGRYEQYF